The 32 T cell receptor beta chains in this list originate from one sample, sequenced in a study of OX40 agonist ivuxolimab in advanced cancers. TCRdb's copy holds only in-frame clones and misses some; the assay was immunoSEQ multiplex PCR. The sample shows under 100,000 clones, 90% of them seen only once. Sequences were derived from CD4+ or CD8+ T cells sorted from blood, sampled in a trial of the OX40 agonist ivuxolimab. The receptors stem from an adult with an advanced solid tumor such as melanoma, head and neck, liver or kidney cancer.

The V call is TRBV6-1, the J call TRBJ1-5; D uncertain. CDR1 is MNHNS, CDR2 SASEGT, per germline. The CDR3 loop spans 15 amino acids. With 7 bases removed from V and 4 bases from J, the gap between germline ends came to 17 bases. This chain's CDR3 is CASTSRASPNQPQHF. CDR3 nucleotides: TGTGCCAGCACCTCTAGGGCCAGCCCTAATCAGCCCCAGCATTTT.

This clone turned up a few times. This chain connects TRBV2 to TRBJ1-2; D is undetermined. Germline loops: CDR1 SNHLY, CDR2 FYNNEI. V gave up 6 bases and J gave up 7 bases, with 18 bases separating them. This CDR3 has 14 residues. CDR3 loop: CASRRLQPALGYTF. CDR3 nucleotide sequence: TGTGCCAGCAGAAGACTACAGCCCGCCCTTGGCTACACCTTC.

The V and J genes are TRBV9 and TRBJ2-5, with 7 nucleotides matching TRBD1. The CDR3 covers 14 residues. V shed 3 bases, J shed 1 base, and the junction held 3 bases outside the gene matches. The germline gives CDR1 SGDLS, CDR2 YYNGEE. DNA of the CDR3: TGTGCCAGCAGCGCGACAGGGATCCAAGAGACCCAGTACTTC. Residues: CASSATGIQETQYF. The complete variable domain, with remaining parts taken from reference TRBV9 and TRBJ2-5, reads DSGVTQTPKHLITATGQRVTLRCSPRSGDLSVYWYQQSLDQGLQFLIQYYNGEERAKGNILERFSAQQFPDLHSELNLSSLELGDSALYFCASSATGIQETQYFGPGTRLLVL.

The chain uses TRBV11-2 and TRBJ2-2; 11 bases map to TRBD2. The junction had 12 bases not matched to a gene; V was cut back by 5 bases and J by 4 bases. CDR3 size: 18 residues. Per germline, CDR1 SGHAT and CDR2 FQNNGV. DNA for the CDR3: TGTGCCAGCAGCACCACTAGCGGGAGAACGATAGGCACCGGGGAGCTGTTTTTT. This sequence encodes CASSTTSGRTIGTGELFF.

V is TRBV19 and J is TRBJ1-4; 8 bases align to TRBD1. The CDR3 is 14 residues long. V trimming: 7 bases; J trimming: 4 bases; junction bases outside the gene matches: 5. Germline CDR1 LNHDA, CDR2 SQIVND (reference sequence). The CDR3 region is CASTVTGVNEKLFF. CDR3 nucleotides: TGTGCCAGTACCGTGACAGGGGTTAATGAAAAACTGTTTTTT. Drawing the rest from reference TRBV19 and TRBJ1-4, the complete variable domain is DGGITQSPKYLFRKEGQNVTLSCEQNLNHDAMYWYRQDPGQGLRLIYYSQIVNDFQKGDIAEGYSVSREKKESFPLTVTSAQKNPTAFYLCASTVTGVNEKLFFGSGTQLSVL.

The CDR3 DNA reads as TGCAGCGTCCCCCCAACTAGCGGAACCTACAATGAGCAGTTCTTC. It translates to CSVPPTSGTYNEQFF. The chain links TRBV29-1 to TRBJ2-1; 8 bases map to TRBD2. CDR1 is SQVTM, CDR2 ANQGSEA, per germline. Trimming cost V 6 bases and J 2 bases; bases outside gene matches: 9. The CDR3 spans 15 residues.

CDR3 sequence: CASRGTANTEAFF. The CDR3 coding sequence is TGTGCCAGCAGGGGGACAGCGAACACTGAAGCTTTCTTT. The V gene is TRBV9, the J gene TRBJ1-1; 7 nucleotides align to TRBD1. Unmatched junction bases numbered 2, after V lost 5 bases and J lost 1 base. Germline CDR1 is SGDLS and CDR2 is YYNGEE. CDR3 size: 13 residues.

The chain uses TRBV2 and TRBJ1-2; D unclear. The CDR3 sequence is 13 residues long. CDR1 is SNHLY, CDR2 FYNNEI, per germline. Trimming took off 5 bases at V and 6 bases at J, with 13 bases between the two ends. CDR3 nucleotides: TGTGCCAGCAGTACCCGAGTCGGGAATGGCTACACCTTC. It encodes CASSTRVGNGYTF.

This clone occurred once. The gene calls are TRBV6-5 and TRBJ2-1; TRBD2 matches 8 bases. The CDR3 runs to 14 residues. The V gene's germline CDR1 is MNHEY and CDR2 SVGAGI. With V trimmed by 6 bases and J by 2 bases, 3 bases remained unmatched. As DNA, the CDR3 is TGTGCCAGCAGCCCGGGACTAGCCTACAATGAGCAGTTCTTC. It yields the protein CASSPGLAYNEQFF.

The chain uses TRBV2 and TRBJ1-4; 9 bases agree with TRBD1. The J segment lost 8 bases and the V segment lost 5 bases, leaving 6 bases of the junction unmatched. The germline V gene has CDR1 SNHLY and CDR2 FYNNEI. The CDR3 runs 14 residues. The CDR3 sequence: CASSLQGAGEKLFF. For the CDR3, the DNA is TGTGCCAGCAGTCTACAGGGGGCCGGAGAAAAACTGTTTTTT. The full variable domain, in which reference TRBV2 and TRBJ1-4 provide the parts outside the CDR3, is EPEVTQTPSHQVTQMGQEVILRCVPISNHLYFYWYRQILGQKVEFLVSFYNNEISEKSEIFDDQFSVERPDGSNFTLKIRSTKLEDSAMYFCASSLQGAGEKLFFGSGTQLSVL.

Written as DNA, the CDR3 is TGTGCCAGCAGCTTAGGGGGCTCGGAAACAGATACGCAGTATTTT. Residues: CASSLGGSETDTQYF. V usage is TRBV7-9 and J usage is TRBJ2-3, with D possibly TRBD1 on 5 matching bases. The germline CDR1 and CDR2 sequences are SEHNR and FQNEAQ (reference sequence). Trimming removed 1 base from V and 3 bases from J, with 11 bases in between. There are 15 residues in the CDR3.

The CDR3 sequence is CASSTAGSGELFF. CDR3 coding DNA: TGTGCCAGTAGTACGGCGGGGTCCGGGGAGCTGTTTTTT. The chain carries TRBV19 and TRBJ2-2; D perhaps matches TRBD2 (6 bases). V lost 4 bases, J lost 6 bases, and 9 bases lay in between. Germline-derived CDR1 and CDR2 are LNHDA and SQIVND (reference sequence). There are 13 residues in the CDR3. The full variable domain, completed using reference TRBV19 and TRBJ2-2, is DGGITQSPKYLFRKEGQNVTLSCEQNLNHDAMYWYRQDPGQGLRLIYYSQIVNDFQKGDIAEGYSVSREKKESFPLTVTSAQKNPTAFYLCASSTAGSGELFFGEGSRLTVL.

This clone was found once. This rearrangement joins TRBV7-9 to TRBJ2-5, with D hard to call. The CDR3 sequence is 12 residues long. Trimming pared 5 bases from V and 5 bases from J, leaving 9 bases between. The germline gives CDR1 SEHNR, CDR2 FQNEAQ (reference sequence). As DNA, the CDR3 is TGTGCCAGCAGCGACGTGCGCGAGACCCAGTACTTC. It yields the protein CASSDVRETQYF.

This sequence joins TRBV19 and TRBJ2-7; D call uncertain. Germline CDR1 and CDR2: LNHDA and SQIVND (reference sequence). V gave up 5 bases and J gave up 5 bases, with 16 bases separating them. This CDR3 spans 14 amino acids. The CDR3 sequence: CASSSRLNRHEQYF. The DNA for the CDR3 is TGTGCCAGTAGTTCCCGACTCAATCGGCACGAGCAGTACTTC.

The genes are TRBV30 and TRBJ2-5, with 9 bases identical to TRBD2. The junction had 15 bases not matched to a gene; V was cut back by 8 bases and J by 5 bases. The CDR3 spans 15 residues. Germline CDR1 and CDR2: GTSNPN and SVGIG (reference sequence). Here the CDR3 DNA reads TGTGCCGGGACCCTACCCCGCGGGAGGGGGGAGACCCAGTACTTC. This gives the protein CAGTLPRGRGETQYF.

The chain combines TRBV19 with TRBJ1-1; 7 positions match TRBD1. In germline, CDR1 is LNHDA, CDR2 SQIVND (reference sequence). This CDR3 spans 15 amino acids. V shed 8 bases and J 1 base; nucleotides not matched to a gene: 10. For the CDR3, the DNA is TGTGCCAGTTTCCCCCAGGGACAGAAGAACACTGAAGCTTTCTTT. It encodes CASFPQGQKNTEAFF.

This chain links TRBV29-1 with TRBJ2-3, with D unclear. Germline V gives CDR1 SQVTM, CDR2 ANQGSEA. The CDR3 is 11 residues long. Trimming removed 7 bases from V and 2 bases from J, with 7 bases in between. This CDR3 is CSARFTDTQYF. CDR3 DNA: TGCAGCGCACGATTCACAGATACGCAGTATTTT.

V gene TRBV5-6 combines with J gene TRBJ1-2, with unresolved D. There are 14 residues in the CDR3. Germline values: CDR1 SGHDT, CDR2 YYEEEE. The V end was cut by 0 bases, the J end by 2 bases, with 8 bases between. DNA for the CDR3: TGTGCCAGCAGCTTGGATAGGCAGAACTATGGCTACACCTTC. Translation: CASSLDRQNYGYTF.

The chain recombines TRBV5-1 with TRBJ1-2, with 8 bases identical to TRBD1. The CDR3 has 14 residues. Germline V gene lookup returns CDR1 SGHRS and CDR2 YFSETQ. J was trimmed by 8 bases and V by 6 bases; bases with no gene match: 12. CDR3 DNA sequence: TGCGCCAGCACGCCTCTCCAGGGGGCGCAAGGCTACACCTTC. The encoded protein is CASTPLQGAQGYTF.

This chain uses TRBV7-3 with TRBJ2-3; perhaps TRBD2 as D (6 bases). Germline V CDR1 and CDR2: SGHTA, FQGTGA. V was trimmed by 1 base and J by 2 bases, leaving 16 bases between them. The CDR3 sequence is 17 residues long. The CDR3 protein is CASSLKERVNDTDTQYF. The DNA for the CDR3 is TGTGCCAGCAGCTTAAAGGAGCGGGTTAACGACACAGATACGCAGTATTTT. The complete variable domain, with remaining parts taken from reference TRBV7-3 and TRBJ2-3, reads GAGVSQTPSNKVTEKGKYVELRCDPISGHTALYWYRQSLGQGPEFLIYFQGTGAADDSGLPNDRFFAVRPEGSVSTLKIQRTERGDSAVYLCASSLKERVNDTDTQYFGPGTRLTVL.

J is TRBJ1-2 and V is TRBV28; D possibly corresponds to TRBD1 (5 bases). CDR1 is MDHEN and CDR2 is SYDVKM in the germline V gene. The length of the CDR3 is 14 residues. V lost 5 bases and J 6 bases, leaving 16 bases between the germline ends. The CDR3 sequence: CASSPAGFTDGYTF. The CDR3 DNA reads TGTGCCAGCAGTCCCGCAGGGTTTACGGATGGCTACACCTTC.

The count of this clone is one. The chain has TRBV28 and TRBJ1-2; D ambiguous. CDR1 and CDR2 from the germline V gene are MDHEN and SYDVKM. The CDR3 consists of 13 residues. Trimming pared 2 bases from V and 4 bases from J, leaving 8 bases between. CDR3 protein: CASSLLSSYGYTF. The DNA of the CDR3 is TGTGCCAGCAGTTTACTTTCCAGCTATGGCTACACCTTC.

The CDR3 region is CASSISLGWGEKLFF. Here the CDR3 DNA reads TGTGCCAGCAGTATAAGTTTGGGATGGGGCGAAAAACTGTTTTTT. This chain connects TRBV6-1 to TRBJ1-4; the D gene is possibly TRBD1 (5 bases). Trimming stripped 5 bases from V and 8 bases from J, with 18 bases between. This CDR3 comprises 15 residues. From germline, CDR1 is MNHNS and CDR2 SASEGT.

The chain combines TRBV10-2 with TRBJ1-2, with D uncertain. CDR1 and CDR2 (germline): WSHSY, SAAADI. The CDR3 spans 13 residues. The V gene lost 5 bases and the J gene lost 4 bases, with 11 bases spanning the gap. CDR3 DNA: TGCGCCAGCAGTCTACGATCGTTCTATGGCTACACCTTC. Its protein product is CASSLRSFYGYTF.

This clone was counted once. This chain uses TRBV19 with TRBJ2-5; D unclear. The CDR3 loop spans 12 amino acids. The germline V gene has CDR1 LNHDA and CDR2 SQIVND (reference sequence). V lost 5 bases, J lost 5 bases, and 9 bases lay in between. CDR3 residues: CASSSGWETQYF. CDR3 nucleotides: TGTGCCAGTAGTTCCGGATGGGAGACCCAGTACTTC.

This clone was seen once. CDR3 bases: TGTGCCAGTACCCGAACAGGTGCTAACTATGGCTACACCTTC. As protein: CASTRTGANYGYTF. The chain joins TRBV19 to TRBJ1-2; perhaps TRBD1 as D (5 bases). Between the trimmed V and J ends, which lost 7 bases and 0 bases, there was a span of 12 bases. Germline values: CDR1 LNHDA, CDR2 SQIVND (reference sequence). The CDR3 covers 14 residues.

This clone was counted once. The CDR3 coding sequence is TGTGCCAGCAGGCGGGAGGGTTCTGGGGCCAACGTCCTGACTTTC. Protein: CASRREGSGANVLTF. The chain is built from TRBV6-1 and TRBJ2-6; 9 nucleotides align to TRBD2. The J segment lost 1 base and the V segment lost 6 bases, leaving 1 base of the junction unmatched. CDR3 length: 15 amino acids. CDR1 is MNHNS and CDR2 is SASEGT in the germline V gene.

This chain joins TRBV2 and TRBJ2-7; D could derive from TRBD1 or TRBD2 (6 bases each). Trimming pared 5 bases from V and 4 bases from J, leaving 9 bases between. Germline CDR1 SNHLY, CDR2 FYNNEI. CDR3 size: 12 residues. CDR3 DNA: TGTGCCAGCAGTCTAGGGGGGTACGAGCAGTACTTC. Amino acids: CASSLGGYEQYF.

The rearrangement links TRBV6-5 to TRBJ2-7; D is unclear. V gave up 5 bases and J gave up 3 bases, with 5 bases separating them. The CDR3 covers 11 residues. Germline lookup yields CDR1 MNHEY and CDR2 SVGAGI. Here the CDR3 DNA reads TGTGCCAGCAGTGTCAACTACGAGCAGTACTTC. It is translated as CASSVNYEQYF.

This clone has at least ten counts. The V call is TRBV11-1, the J call TRBJ1-2; no firm D call. Trimming took off 5 bases at V and 8 bases at J, with 15 bases between the two ends. Germline values: CDR1 SGHAT, CDR2 FQDESV (reference sequence). The CDR3 runs 13 residues. CDR3 in DNA: TGTGCCAGCAGCCCCGCGGCTGGATACGGCTACACCTTC. Its protein product is CASSPAAGYGYTF.

The V and J genes are TRBV9 and TRBJ1-6; a weak D match, TRBD1 (5 bases). With 2 bases removed from V and 7 bases from J, the gap between germline ends came to 10 bases. CDR3 size: 14 residues. CDR1 and CDR2 (germline): SGDLS, YYNGEE. The CDR3 DNA reads TGTGCCAGCAGCGTGGACATTATCAATTCACCCCTCCACTTT. This sequence encodes CASSVDIINSPLHF.

The table lists this clone with a count of one. The chain links TRBV2 to TRBJ2-1; the D is unclear. The CDR3 totals 11 residues. With 4 bases removed from V and 8 bases from J, the gap between germline ends came to 6 bases. The germline CDR1 and CDR2 sequences are SNHLY and FYNNEI. DNA for the CDR3: TGTGCCAGCAGTGGACACCATGAGCAGTTCTTC. This codes for CASSGHHEQFF.